The clone carrying this TCR beta chain was counted a few times. Its antigen is not known. Using quantitative 5'-RACE with molecular barcodes, the authors made TCR beta libraries. TCRdb analysed the 5' RACE reads with MiXCR anew, one entry per CDR3 protein. The data contain approximately 100,000 distinct CDR3 sequences, about 25% of them singletons. This CDR3 comprises 17 residues. CDR1 is MNHEY, CDR2 SVGEGT, per germline. J gave up 0 bases and V 2 bases, and 4 bases lay outside the gene matches. These data originate in a study of CD8 T cells in ankylosing spondylitis. Study-level results: Significantly higher representation of disease-linked clones was reported for matched ankylosing spondylitis synovial fluid. Seemingly characteristic of ankylosing spondylitis blood was a TCR beta motif consisting of about 8 highly homologous variants.

The sample taken for sequencing was synovial fluid, either unsorted or a sorted T cell fraction (not recorded which). The chain recombines TRBV6-2 or TRBV6-3 with TRBJ2-7; 13 nucleotides agree with TRBD2. The TCR sequence derives from a male donor with ankylosing spondylitis. The CDR3 DNA follows: TGTGCCAGCAGTTACCGGACTAGCGGGAGTATCTCCTACGAGCAGTACGTC. The encoded protein is CASSYRTSGSISYEQYV.